This T cell receptor beta chain was sequenced in a study of blood T cell repertoires in COVID-19. About the study: COVID-19 samples from acute and convalescent phases originated in the United States, Italy and Spain. Sample material is recorded as cDNA or gDNA derived from T cells, B-cell-depleted T cells, or PBMCs.

The V segment lost 8 bases and the J segment 3 bases; nucleotides outside the gene matches: 3. CDR1 SNHLY and CDR2 FYNNEI come from the germline V gene. The CDR3 length is 13 residues. The repertoire was sequenced with immunoSEQ multiplex PCR; TCRdb's copy has only in-frame clones and lacks some. The sample has 110,000 to 150,000 clones; approximately 90% are singletons. Sequencing was carried out using peripheral blood. This clonotype was sampled from a woman at least 80 years old with acute or convalescent COVID-19. The rearrangement links TRBV2 to TRBJ1-4, with TRBD1 matching 7 bases. CDR3 in DNA: TGTGCCAGCTGCGGACAGGCTAATGAAAAACTGTTTTTT. Amino acids: CASCGQANEKLFF.